The entry below describes one T cell receptor beta chain. The antigen remains unidentified. The data were obtained in a study of lymphopenia after photon versus proton radiotherapy. Whole-study results and caveats: Oligoclonal CD8+ Temra expansion after nadir drove photon patients' diversity drop. Only patients who died were analyzed for survival; proton advantage is unproven. Post-nadir TCR diversity decline inversely tracked overall survival among those who died. Relative stability marked proton patients; photon patients lost diversity and naive cells.

V was trimmed by 5 bases and J by 9 bases, leaving 16 bases between them. The CDR3 covers 13 residues. The germline CDR1 and CDR2 sequences are SGHTA and FQGTGA. Using immunoSEQ multiplex PCR, the repertoire was profiled, and TCRdb retains in-frame clones only, with some absent. Of about 24,000 clones detected, more than 75% appear once; the ten largest clones hold roughly 24%. Source: peripheral blood, taken from a patient treated with photon-based radiotherapy. This chain joins TRBV7-3 and TRBJ2-5, with a tentative D call TRBD1 (6 bases). The origin of this receptor is a middle-aged man with gastric cancer. CDR3 sequence reads: CASSPRTGWSQYF. The CDR3 coding sequence is TGTGCCAGCAGCCCCCGCACAGGGTGGTCCCAGTACTTC.